This T cell receptor beta chain was profiled in a study of blood T cells in healthy people across ages. V shed 5 bases and J shed 2 bases, with 4 bases lying between them. Germline V gene data show CDR1 as PRHDT and CDR2 as FYEKMQ (reference sequence). This CDR3 has 11 residues. Many counts were recorded for this clonotype. Next came a second PCR, run for about 6 to 12 cycles, which used a sample-barcoded 5' primer along with a J-beta primer mix. MiXCR, run by TCRdb on the 5' RACE reads, gives a single entry per CDR3 protein. The repertoire includes fewer than 2,000,000 distinct CDR3 sequences, about 35% of them detected once, and about 10% sits in the top ten.

This clonotype originated in a woman in her twenties or thirties in good health. Sequences were obtained from blood. The rearrangement links TRBV13 to TRBJ2-7; no reliable D call. DNA for the CDR3: TGTGCCAGCAGCACAACCTACGAGCAGTACTTC. Its protein product is CASSTTYEQYF. Complete variable domain (other parts from reference TRBV13 and TRBJ2-7): AAGVIQSPRHLIKEKRETATLKCYPIPRHDTVYWYQQGPGQDPQFLISFYEKMQSDKGSIPDRFSAQQFSDYHSELNMSSLELGDSALYFCASSTTYEQYFGPGTRLTVT.